The 30 T cell receptor beta chains presented below share a single source sample, sequenced in a study of cytomegalovirus exposure and HLA in healthy donors. The PCR was carried out with 60 Vbeta primers and 13 Jbeta primers. TCRdb's table, derived via immunoSEQ multiplex PCR, lists solely in-frame clones and lacks some. The repertoire includes about 170,000 clones, about 62% of them detected once, and roughly 2.9% sits in the top ten. The material sequenced was PBMCs. These receptors originate from a middle-aged man in good health and CMV-seronegative.

This clone has just a few counts. The chain employs TRBV11-2 and TRBJ2-1, with 7 bases lining up with TRBD1. After removal of 5 bases from V and 5 bases from J, the junction contained 9 bases not matched to a gene. In germline, CDR1 is SGHAT, CDR2 FQNNGV. This CDR3 region has 15 residues. The CDR3 coding sequence is TGTGCCAGCAGCCAAACAGGGGTTGAGCACAATGAGCAGTTCTTC. It is translated as CASSQTGVEHNEQFF.

This clone was counted only a few times. The chain is built from TRBV10-3 and TRBJ2-3, with 11 bases fitting TRBD2. Germline CDR1 reads ENHRY; CDR2 reads SYGVKD. J lost 6 bases, V lost 2 bases, and 4 bases had no gene match. The CDR3 loop spans 15 amino acids. The CDR3 protein is CAISEKTSGADTQYF. The CDR3 DNA reads as TGTGCCATCAGTGAGAAGACTAGCGGGGCCGATACGCAGTATTTT.

The chain joins TRBV5-1 to TRBJ2-3; D possibly corresponds to TRBD1 (6 bases). CDR1 is SGHRS and CDR2 is YFSETQ in the germline V gene. The V gene lost 0 bases and the J gene lost 1 base, with 9 bases spanning the gap. CDR3 size: 15 residues. CDR3 nucleotides: TGCGCCAGCAGCTTGGACAGGGCGGGCACAGATACGCAGTATTTT. As protein: CASSLDRAGTDTQYF. The full variable domain, rest sourced from reference TRBV5-1 and TRBJ2-3, is KAGVTQTPRYLIKTRGQQVTLSCSPISGHRSVSWYQQTPGQGLQFLFEYFSETQRNKGNFPGRFSGRQFSNSRSEMNVSTLELGDSALYLCASSLDRAGTDTQYFGPGTRLTVL.

The CDR3 here is CASSKGQGVAQETQYF. DNA for the CDR3: TGTGCCAGCAGCAAGGGACAGGGAGTTGCCCAAGAGACCCAGTACTTC. The chain couples TRBV5-4 to TRBJ2-5; 9 nucleotides match TRBD1. V was pared by 4 bases and J by 1 base, with 8 bases of the junction left unmatched. The CDR3 has 16 residues. Germline V gives CDR1 SGHNT, CDR2 YYREEE (reference sequence). The complete variable domain, with remaining parts taken from reference TRBV5-4 and TRBJ2-5, reads ETGVTQSPTHLIKTRGQQVTLRCSSQSGHNTVSWYQQALGQGPQFIFQYYREEENGRGNFPPRFSGLQFPNYSSELNVNALELDDSALYLCASSKGQGVAQETQYFGPGTRLLVL.

This sequence joins TRBV18 and TRBJ2-5; 8 positions agree with TRBD2. Losses at the gene ends were 3 bases for V and 11 bases for J; bases not matched to a gene: 14. The germline V gene has CDR1 KGHSH and CDR2 LQKENI. CDR3 length equals 15 residues. CDR3 nucleotides: TGTGCCAGCTCACCTTCAGCGGGGGCCCCGCGGGAGCAGTACTTC. It encodes CASSPSAGAPREQYF.

The chain is built from TRBV5-5 and TRBJ2-3; TRBD1 matches 8 bases. Germline trimming cut 0 bases from V and 5 bases from J; bases unmatched to any gene: 8. The CDR3 runs 16 residues. The germline gives CDR1 SGHKS, CDR2 YYEKEE (reference sequence). The CDR3 loop reads CASSLGLGQVIDTQYF. In nucleotides, the CDR3 is TGTGCCAGCAGCTTGGGGCTGGGACAGGTAATAGATACGCAGTATTTT.

V is TRBV5-4 and J is TRBJ2-7; 7 bases line up with TRBD1. Germline assignment: CDR1 SGHNT and CDR2 YYREEE (reference sequence). The CDR3 covers 13 residues. V lost 9 bases to trimming and J lost 0 bases; unmatched junction nucleotides: 6. The CDR3 here is CATKGQSSYEQYF. Here the CDR3 DNA reads TGTGCCACCAAGGGACAGAGCTCCTACGAGCAGTACTTC. Variable domain in full (rest from reference TRBV5-4 and TRBJ2-7): ETGVTQSPTHLIKTRGQQVTLRCSSQSGHNTVSWYQQALGQGPQFIFQYYREEENGRGNFPPRFSGLQFPNYSSELNVNALELDDSALYLCATKGQSSYEQYFGPGTRLTVT.

This sequence joins TRBV7-2 and TRBJ2-7, with TRBD1 matching over 10 bases. The V and J ends lost 5 bases and 0 bases, in that order; junction bases with no gene match: 10. Germline loops: CDR1 SGHTA, CDR2 FQGNSA. This CDR3 comprises 17 residues. Here the CDR3 reads CASSPPGQGPSSYEQYF. The DNA for the CDR3 is TGTGCCAGCAGCCCACCGGGACAGGGGCCAAGCTCCTACGAGCAGTACTTC.

The chain recombines TRBV7-9 with TRBJ2-7; TRBD1 matches 7 bases. Trimming took 5 bases from V and 0 from J; bases not matched to a gene: 7. The CDR3 covers 15 residues. Germline CDR1 is SEHNR and CDR2 is FQNEAQ (reference sequence). In DNA, the CDR3 is TGTGCCAGCAGCGTACCCGACAGGGCCTCCTACGAGCAGTACTTC. As protein: CASSVPDRASYEQYF.

The sample holds one count of this clone. The chain employs TRBV6-1 and TRBJ2-2; D remains unclear. V lost 4 bases, J lost 0 bases, and 15 bases lay in between. Germline loops: CDR1 MNHNS, CDR2 SASEGT. This CDR3 spans 17 amino acids. Here the CDR3 DNA reads TGTGCCAGCAGTGCCCGTCAATCCGGAGCGAACACCGGGGAGCTGTTTTTT. Translated: CASSARQSGANTGELFF.

V is TRBV5-6 and J is TRBJ2-1; TRBD1 matches at 7 bases. The CDR3 contains 18 residues. The V segment lost 0 bases and the J segment 7 bases; nucleotides outside the gene matches: 16. Germline V gene lookup returns CDR1 SGHDT and CDR2 YYEEEE. CDR3 in DNA: TGTGCCAGCAGCTTGGACCTAAAAGACAGGGTGCTTATGAATGAGCAGTTCTTC. This codes for CASSLDLKDRVLMNEQFF.

This clone showed up just a few times. J is TRBJ1-2 and V is TRBV6-6; no clear D gene. Germline CDR1 is MNHNY and CDR2 is SVGAGI (reference sequence). V lost 7 bases and J lost 1, with 13 bases in between. This CDR3 is built from 14 residues. CDR3 residues: CASTAQTFNYGYTF. In nucleotides, the CDR3 is TGTGCCAGCACCGCCCAGACTTTTAACTATGGCTACACCTTC.

The chain uses TRBV5-1 and TRBJ1-4; the D gene is possibly TRBD1 (6 bases). V gave up 0 bases and J gave up 0 bases, with 12 bases separating them. The CDR3 loop spans 17 amino acids. The germline V gene encodes CDR1 SGHRS and CDR2 YFSETQ. CDR3 residues: CASSLGDRSSTNEKLFF. In nucleotides, the CDR3 is TGCGCCAGCAGCTTGGGCGACAGGTCGTCAACTAATGAAAAACTGTTTTTT.

The chain is built from TRBV5-1 and TRBJ1-1; 7 bases are a match to TRBD1. The germline V gene has CDR1 SGHRS and CDR2 YFSETQ. The CDR3 is made up of 14 amino acids. Trimming at V came to 2 bases and at J to 1 base, leaving 2 bases not matched to a gene. Written as DNA, the CDR3 is TGCGCCAGCAGCTTCGGACAGGAGAACACTGAAGCTTTCTTT. The encoded protein is CASSFGQENTEAFF.

There are a few counts of this clone. The chain carries TRBV4-1 and TRBJ2-5, with D tentatively TRBD2 (6 bases). The CDR3 runs to 17 residues. V lost 1 base and J lost 0, with 15 bases in between. CDR1 is MGHRA and CDR2 is YSYEKL in the germline V gene. CDR3 in DNA: TGCGCCAGCAGCCAAGTTTTGGCTAGCGTAGACCAAGAGACCCAGTACTTC. Translated, it gives CASSQVLASVDQETQYF.

CDR3 nucleotides: TGTGCCACCCCGCAGAAGATCTACGAGCAGTACTTC. Its protein product is CATPQKIYEQYF. The rearrangement links TRBV21-1 to TRBJ2-7; the D call TRBD1 from the table was never checked on the DNA. TRBV21-1 represents a pseudogene. This CDR3 spans 12 amino acids.

The CDR3 sequence: CASRSTSGGTYEQYF. The CDR3, as DNA: TGTGCCAGCAGGTCGACTAGCGGGGGGACCTACGAGCAGTACTTC. The chain carries TRBV5-6 and TRBJ2-7; the match to TRBD2 covers 13 bases. The CDR3 is 15 residues long. V lost 5 bases and J lost 2; bases outside the gene matches: 4. Germline CDR1 SGHDT, CDR2 YYEEEE.

This rearrangement joins TRBV7-9 to TRBJ2-5; a weak D match, TRBD1 (5 bases). CDR1 is SEHNR, CDR2 FQNEAQ, per germline (reference sequence). The CDR3 consists of 14 residues. Deletions cut 4 bases from V and 4 bases from J, with 13 bases between. The CDR3 here is CASSSLLGAETQYF. The DNA for the CDR3 is TGTGCCAGCAGCTCCTTGCTAGGGGCAGAGACCCAGTACTTC. Using reference TRBV7-9 and TRBJ2-5 for the parts outside the CDR3, the full variable domain is DTGVSQNPRHKITKRGQNVTFRCDPISEHNRLYWYRQTLGQGPEFLTYFQNEAQLEKSRLLSDRFSAERPKGSFSTLEIQRTEQGDSAMYLCASSSLLGAETQYFGPGTRLLVL.

A few counts support this clone. The J gene is TRBJ2-5, the V gene TRBV5-4, with a weak D call TRBD1 (6 bases). The CDR3 covers 15 residues. Germline-derived CDR1 and CDR2 are SGHNT and YYREEE (reference sequence). Trimming removed 2 bases from V and 4 bases from J, with 15 bases in between. CDR3 sequence reads: CASSFKSQGLETQYF. The CDR3 region has the DNA TGTGCCAGCAGCTTTAAATCACAGGGATTAGAGACCCAGTACTTC.

The gene calls are TRBV28 and TRBJ2-3; 7 bases are a match to TRBD2. V lost 6 bases and J lost 3; bases outside the gene matches: 3. This CDR3 has 13 residues. Germline CDR1 reads MDHEN; CDR2 reads SYDVKM. This chain's CDR3 is CASSGGTTDTQYF. CDR3 nucleotide sequence: TGTGCCAGCAGCGGGGGGACGACAGATACGCAGTATTTT.

CDR3 amino acids: CASSQTGGPYEQYF. As DNA, the CDR3 is TGTGCCAGTAGTCAGACAGGGGGTCCCTACGAGCAGTACTTC. This rearrangement joins TRBV19 to TRBJ2-7, with 9 bases fitting TRBD1. CDR3 length: 14 amino acids. Per the germline V gene, CDR1 is LNHDA and CDR2 is SQIVND (reference sequence). Trimming at V came to 5 bases and at J to 2 bases, leaving 4 bases not matched to a gene.

The V and J genes are TRBV5-1 and TRBJ2-2; TRBD1 might be the D (6 bases). Germline assignment: CDR1 SGHRS and CDR2 YFSETQ. This CDR3 region has 16 residues. V lost 0 bases to trimming and J lost 4 bases, with 13 bases between them. The CDR3 nucleotides read TGCGCCAGCAGCTTGGTGGATGGCAGGGGCACCGGGGAGCTGTTTTTT. It translates to CASSLVDGRGTGELFF.

This clone occurred a few times. The CDR3 DNA reads TGTGCCAGCGGCACCAGGGAAACTGAAGCTTTCTTT. The encoded protein is CASGTRETEAFF. V gene TRBV28 combines with J gene TRBJ1-1, with D possibly matching TRBD1 (5 bases). V dropped 8 bases and J dropped 5 bases, with 12 bases sitting between them. CDR1 and CDR2 from the germline V gene are MDHEN and SYDVKM. This CDR3 has 12 residues.

The rearrangement joins TRBV29-1 to TRBJ2-3; unclear D gene. The V gene's germline CDR1 is SQVTM and CDR2 ANQGSEA. The CDR3 totals 12 residues. Trimming took 5 bases from V and 9 from J, leaving 15 bases between them. CDR3 in DNA: TGCAGCGTTTACCCCCGCCGAGGAACGCAGTATTTT. Residues: CSVYPRRGTQYF.

The sample holds a few counts of this clone. The chain links TRBV5-4 to TRBJ2-7; D might be TRBD2 (5 bases). The CDR3 is 12 residues long. CDR1 SGHNT and CDR2 YYREEE come from the germline V gene (reference sequence). Between the trimmed V and J ends, which lost 0 bases and 5 bases, there was a span of 6 bases. For the CDR3, the DNA is TGTGCCAGCAGCTTGGCCGGGGACGAGCAGTACTTC. Protein sequence: CASSLAGDEQYF.

This clone was counted a few times. The rearrangement joins TRBV4-2 to TRBJ1-4; the D gene is possibly TRBD1 (6 bases). CDR1 and CDR2 from the germline V gene are LGHNA and YNFKEQ. Trimming removed 4 bases at V and 13 bases at J, with 13 bases between. This CDR3 is 12 amino acids long. The CDR3 DNA reads as TGTGCCAGCAGCCTGGGACATTTCCCACTGTTTTTT. Protein product: CASSLGHFPLFF.

CDR3 in DNA: TGTGCCAGCAGTGATCGACAGGGGGCTAGGACCGGGGAGCTGTTTTTT. The encoded protein is CASSDRQGARTGELFF. The chain employs TRBV6-1 and TRBJ2-2; TRBD1 agrees at 10 bases. The CDR3 has 16 amino acids. Germline CDR1 is MNHNS and CDR2 is SASEGT. The V and J ends lost 3 bases and 5 bases, in that order; junction bases with no gene match: 6.

The rearrangement uses TRBV5-1 and TRBJ1-5; D ambiguous. The CDR3 is 15 amino acids. Trimming left V 0 bases short and J 6 bases short, with 13 bases between. Germline V gives CDR1 SGHRS, CDR2 YFSETQ. The CDR3 loop is CASSLEDPGSQPQHF. CDR3 coding DNA: TGCGCCAGCAGCTTGGAGGACCCGGGGAGTCAGCCCCAGCATTTT.

J is TRBJ2-2 and V is TRBV6-4, with D possibly TRBD1 on 6 matching bases. The germline gives CDR1 MRHNA, CDR2 SNTAGT. V was cut by 0 bases and J by 2 bases, with 10 bases left in between. This CDR3 comprises 16 residues. CDR3 in amino acids: CASSDSVTGNTGELFF. The DNA of the CDR3 is TGTGCCAGCAGTGACTCCGTGACAGGCAACACCGGGGAGCTGTTTTTT.

A word on this clone: Other DNA sequences in the same sample also yield this CDR3. The CDR3: CASSLERVYNEQFF. CDR3 nucleotides: TGTGCCAGCAGCCTAGAGCGGGTTTACAATGAGCAGTTCTTC. The chain is built from TRBV5-4 and TRBJ2-1; perhaps TRBD2 as D (6 bases). Per germline, CDR1 SGHNT and CDR2 YYREEE (reference sequence). This CDR3 has 14 residues. The germline V and J ends were trimmed by 4 bases and 4 bases, with 12 bases remaining between them. The variable domain in full, with the rest retrieved from reference TRBV5-4 and TRBJ2-1, is ETGVTQSPTHLIKTRGQQVTLRCSSQSGHNTVSWYQQALGQGPQFIFQYYREEENGRGNFPPRFSGLQFPNYSSELNVNALELDDSALYLCASSLERVYNEQFFGPGTRLTVL.